This T cell receptor beta chain was sequenced for a study of blood T cell repertoires in COVID-19. Data came from immunoSEQ multiplex PCR; TCRdb stores just in-frame clones and leaves some out. This repertoire shows approximately 34,000 clones, around 90% found once; its top ten account for around an eighth. The V gene lost 1 base and the J gene lost 5 bases, with 6 bases spanning the gap. CDR1 and CDR2 from the germline V gene are SGHNT and YENEEA. The CDR3 totals 13 residues. This clonotype was sampled from a man between 60 and 70 years old with active COVID-19. Sample: peripheral blood. This sequence joins TRBV11-3 and TRBJ2-1; D gene unclear. CDR3 in DNA: TGTGCCAGCAGCTTAGGGGCCAACAATGAGCAGTTCTTC. This encodes CASSLGANNEQFF.